The rows below give T cell receptor beta chains drawn from one sample of a study of Tregs in tolerant kidney transplant recipients. The method was immunoSEQ multiplex PCR; TCRdb's version includes in-frame clones alone and lacks a portion of them. This sample has about 110,000 clones; roughly 89% occur once, and the top ten carry roughly 0.31%. The source was CD4+ T cells from blood, collected before the transplant. The receptor source for this set is a human donor who received a combined kidney and bone marrow transplant. Both conserved end residues are part of each CDR3. A D gene is named only where the DNA matches it firmly. Clone size, where shown, is once, few, many, or a class for clones that have expanded.

.	TRBD1	TRBV19	TRBJ2-2	CASSTGAAGTGELFF	TGTGCCAGTAGCACAGGGGCGGCGGGCACCGGGGAGCTGTTTTTT
.	.	TRBV19	TRBJ1-2	CASTLGGVDYGYTF	TGTGCCAGTACCCTCGGGGGGGTCGACTATGGCTACACCTTC
.	.	TRBV6-6	TRBJ2-7	CASSNTDYEQYF	TGTGCCAGCAGTAATACAGACTACGAGCAGTACTTC
.	.	TRBV29-1	TRBJ1-2	CSVRRGRGDYGYTF	TGCAGCGTTCGGCGCGGGAGGGGAGACTATGGCTACACCTTC
once	.	TRBV28	TRBJ1-5	CASSLSPLSQHF	TGTGCCAGCAGTTTATCCCCCCTCTCCCAGCATTTT
.	.	TRBV6-6	TRBJ2-7	CARSKWRTASYEQYF	TGTGCCAGATCTAAGTGGAGAACGGCCTCCTACGAGCAGTACTTC
.	TRBD1	TRBV11-2	TRBJ2-7	CASSAGQGGLDEQYF	TGTGCCAGCAGCGCAGGACAGGGGGGATTGGACGAGCAGTACTTC
.	.	TRBV19	TRBJ1-5	CASSIGPVGNQPQHF	TGTGCCAGTAGTATTGGCCCAGTGGGCAATCAGCCCCAGCATTTT
once	TRBD1	TRBV2	TRBJ1-4	CASRATGGGEKLFF	TGTGCCAGCAGAGCCACAGGGGGAGGTGAAAAACTGTTTTTT
.	.	TRBV4-1	TRBJ1-1	CASTSDAGNTEAFF	TGCGCCAGCACCTCCGACGCGGGAAACACTGAAGCTTTCTTT
.	TRBD2	TRBV7-2	TRBJ2-2	CASSPQAGVTGELFF	TGTGCCAGCAGCCCACAGGCGGGGGTAACCGGGGAGCTGTTTTTT
.	.	TRBV5-1	TRBJ2-1	CASSFEGNEQFF	TGCGCCAGCAGCTTTGAGGGTAATGAGCAGTTCTTC
.	.	TRBV6-1	TRBJ2-7	CASSVVQGTYEQYF	TGTGCCAGCAGTGTTGTACAGGGTACGTACGAGCAGTACTTC
.	.	TRBV10-3	TRBJ1-2	CAISESLEGRSTF	TGTGCCATCAGTGAGTCGTTGGAGGGACGTTCCACCTTC
.	.	TRBV5-1	TRBJ1-1	CASSLDRNTEAFF	TGCGCCAGCAGCTTGGACAGGAACACTGAAGCTTTCTTT
.	.	TRBV10-3	TRBJ2-3	CAISEGADTQYF	TGTGCCATCAGTGAAGGGGCGGATACGCAGTATTTT
.	.	TRBV5-1	TRBJ2-5	CASSLAGQGETQYF	TGCGCCAGCAGCTTGGCCGGACAAGGAGAGACCCAGTACTTC
.	.	TRBV6-5	TRBJ1-5	CASSFEQDNQPQHF	TGTGCCAGCAGTTTTGAACAGGACAATCAGCCCCAGCATTTT
.	.	TRBV10-2	TRBJ2-5	CASSESTAKETQYF	TGCGCCAGCAGTGAGTCCACAGCCAAAGAGACCCAGTACTTC
.	TRBD1	TRBV12-5	TRBJ2-1	CASQGQSSYNEQFF	TGTGCTAGCCAGGGACAGAGCTCCTACAATGAGCAGTTCTTC
.	.	TRBV5-1	TRBJ1-5	CASSPEGGPHQPQHF	TGCGCCAGCAGCCCAGAGGGGGGGCCCCATCAGCCCCAGCATTTT
.	.	TRBV19	TRBJ1-1	CASSPRNTEAFF	TGTGCCAGTAGTCCCCGGAACACTGAAGCTTTCTTT
.	.	TRBV13	TRBJ2-6	CASSSEGPGANVLTF	TGTGCCAGCAGCTCCGAGGGCCCTGGGGCCAACGTCCTGACTTTC
.	TRBD2	TRBV4-2	TRBJ2-1	CASSQGLAGGQVEQFF	TGTGCCAGCAGCCAAGGGCTAGCGGGGGGGCAGGTTGAGCAGTTCTTC
.	.	TRBV6-5	TRBJ2-3	CASSRTGSADTQYF	TGTGCCAGCAGTCGGACTGGGAGCGCAGATACGCAGTATTTT
.	.	TRBV5-4	TRBJ2-5	CASNSGGTAGSGETQYF	TGTGCCAGCAACTCGGGCGGGACGGCCGGCTCCGGGGAGACCCAGTACTTC
.	TRBD1	TRBV6-4	TRBJ1-2	CASGQGSYTF	TGTGCCAGTGGACAGGGAAGTTACACCTTC
.	TRBD1	TRBV6-1	TRBJ2-5	CASRGQGETQYF	TGTGCCAGCAGGGGACAGGGGGAGACCCAGTACTTC
.	TRBD2	TRBV14	TRBJ2-5	CASSPPGGGLIETQYF	TGTGCCAGCAGCCCCCCTGGGGGGGGTCTGATCGAGACCCAGTACTTC
.	TRBD1	TRBV30	TRBJ2-7	CASRRPGQGGFYEQYF	TGTGCCTCACGAAGGCCGGGACAGGGGGGCTTCTACGAGCAGTACTTC
.	.	TRBV5-1	TRBJ1-5	CASSWRREGSQPQHF	TGCGCCAGCAGCTGGCGGCGCGAGGGAAGCCAGCCCCAGCATTTT
.	.	TRBV7-7	TRBJ2-5	CASSLGSGLETQYF	TGTGCCAGCAGCTTAGGGTCGGGTCTAGAGACCCAGTACTTC
once	TRBD2	TRBV29-1	TRBJ2-3	CSVLTSGGSTDTQYF	TGCAGCGTACTGACTAGCGGGGGCAGCACAGATACGCAGTATTTT
.	.	TRBV6-5	TRBJ1-5	CAGRDRPDQPQHF	TGTGCCGGGAGAGACCGCCCGGATCAGCCCCAGCATTTT
.	.	TRBV2	TRBJ2-3	CASNERATDTQYF	TGTGCCAGCAATGAGAGGGCGACAGATACGCAGTATTTT
.	TRBD1	TRBV28	TRBJ2-3	CASRLTGGTDTQYF	TGTGCCAGCAGGTTGACAGGGGGCACAGATACGCAGTATTTT
.	TRBD2	TRBV9	TRBJ2-1	CASSAGLAVYNEQFF	TGTGCCAGCAGCGCCGGACTAGCGGTATACAATGAGCAGTTCTTC
.	.	TRBV19	TRBJ2-7	CASSPLRPGYGEQYF	TGTGCCAGTAGTCCACTAAGACCCGGGTATGGGGAGCAGTACTTC
.	.	TRBV5-1	TRBJ2-3	CASRREWGTTDTQYF	TGCGCCAGCAGGAGAGAGTGGGGCACCACAGATACGCAGTATTTT
.	TRBD2	TRBV2	TRBJ2-2	CAKGLAANTGELFF	TGTGCCAAGGGACTAGCGGCAAACACCGGGGAGCTGTTTTTT
.	.	TRBV6-5	TRBJ1-2	CASSQGGNYGYTF	TGTGCCAGCAGTCAAGGGGGTAACTATGGCTACACCTTC
.	TRBD1	TRBV5-6	TRBJ2-1	CASSLARQGSNEQFF	TGTGCCAGCAGCTTGGCGAGACAGGGAAGTAATGAGCAGTTCTTC
.	TRBD1	TRBV15	TRBJ2-5	CATSTSLRTGETQYF	TGTGCCACCAGCACCTCCCTCCGGACAGGGGAGACCCAGTACTTC
.	TRBD1	TRBV10-3	TRBJ2-3	CAISDIPLGQGMTDTQYF	TGTGCCATCAGTGATATTCCCCTCGGACAGGGGATGACAGATACGCAGTATTTT
.	TRBD2	TRBV29-1	TRBJ2-1	CSVGGTSGSNEQFF	TGCAGCGTGGGGGGGACTAGCGGGAGCAATGAGCAGTTCTTC
.	TRBD2	TRBV30	TRBJ2-3	CAWNLAGGPGDTQYF	TGTGCCTGGAATCTAGCGGGAGGGCCAGGCGATACGCAGTATTTT
.	TRBD1	TRBV30	TRBJ2-6	CAWRRTGGVRGANVLTF	TGTGCCTGGAGGCGGACAGGGGGCGTGCGGGGGGCCAACGTCCTGACTTTC
.	.	TRBV12-5	TRBJ1-5	CASGLNVGRGSEQPQHF	TGTGCTAGTGGTTTAAACGTGGGCAGGGGATCTGAGCAGCCCCAGCATTTT
.	TRBD1	TRBV6-5	TRBJ1-2	CASSHRDRGQEGYTF	TGTGCCAGCAGTCACCGGGACAGGGGGCAGGAAGGCTACACCTTC
.	TRBD2	TRBV5-4	TRBJ2-1	CASSPGLAGDNEQFF	TGTGCCAGCAGCCCGGGACTAGCGGGAGACAATGAGCAGTTCTTC
few	TRBD1	TRBV5-1	TRBJ2-5	CASSLGQGVRETQYF	TGCGCCAGCAGCTTGGGACAGGGGGTGAGGGAGACCCAGTACTTC
.	TRBD2	TRBV5-1	TRBJ2-3	CASRWTSGGAETQYF	TGCGCCAGCCGCTGGACTAGCGGGGGGGCGGAGACGCAGTATTTT